This TCR beta chain was identified during a study of control samples from healthy donors and cancer patients. The CDR3 length is 14 residues. Germline CDR1 LNHDA, CDR2 SQIVND (reference sequence). Trimming at V came to 10 bases and at J to 0 bases, leaving 6 bases not matched to a gene. Produced via immunoSEQ multiplex PCR; TCRdb's table is partial and in-frame only. The data show 120,000 or so clones, 90% seen once. This TCR derives from a young man in good health. This rearrangement joins TRBV19 to TRBJ2-1; TRBD2 matches at 7 bases. Sequencing input: blood. This CDR3 is CATAPGGSYNEQFF. Written as DNA, the CDR3 is TGTGCCACCGCACCGGGGGGCTCCTACAATGAGCAGTTCTTC.